This section outlines one T cell receptor (beta chain) sequence together with its context. As yet, its antigen is unknown. Unique molecular identifiers were used in preparing the TCRbeta library. In TCRdb, the PCR reads were re-called with MiXCR into one record per CDR3 protein. The sample lists about 600,000 distinct CDR3 sequences; more than 20% were seen once. The sample comes from a study of T-cell reconstitution after alpha-beta-depleted transplantation in children. Trimming at V came to 0 bases and at J to 1 base, leaving 7 bases not matched to a gene. Germline values: CDR1 DFQATT, CDR2 SNEGSKA (reference sequence). The CDR3 is 16 residues long. Whole-study results and caveats: Counts and diversity of T cells one year after transplant came mostly from newly produced T cells.

V usage is TRBV20-1 and J usage is TRBJ2-5, with 8 bases lining up with TRBD2. The specimen comprised PBMCs, mostly from graft donor cells, sampled 360 days after TCRalphabeta/CD19-depleted stem cell transplant. This sequence originates from a boy under two years old who had a stem cell transplant for acute myeloid leukemia, so the T cells may come from the graft donor. Here the CDR3 DNA reads TGCAGTGCTAGAGACCTGAGCGGGGGCCTCCAAGAGACCCAGTACTTC. It is translated as CSARDLSGGLQETQYF.